The present TCR beta chain was sequenced within a study of type 1 regulatory T cells. The CDR3 has 11 amino acids. The germline V gene encodes CDR1 ENHRY and CDR2 SYGVKD. Deletions cut 4 bases from V and 5 bases from J, with 6 bases between. Each CDR3 protein gets one entry after TCRdb re-called the reads with MiXCR. The sample yields 24,000 or so distinct CDR3 sequences, about 45% seen once. By proportion, this clonotype is medium-sized. The antigen is not known. The chain is built from TRBV10-3 and TRBJ2-7; D call uncertain. Sample: cultured T cells, either the whole culture or a sorted T cell fraction (not recorded which). The sequence came from a human donor in good health. The CDR3 coding sequence is TGTGCCATCAGTGTTGCCCACGAGCAGTACTTC. Amino acids: CAISVAHEQYF.